These T cell receptor beta chains were read from a single sample in a study of T cells expressing NK-cell markers. Each CDR3 protein gets one entry in TCRdb, which reprocessed the 5' RACE reads and gives no DNA. Its table lists fewer than 550,000 distinct CDR3 sequences. Sequencing used blood T cells: a sorted CD56 or NKG2C T cell subset, CD4+ or CD8+ T cells, or bulk PBMC T cells (not recorded which). The receptors here all came from a woman in her fifties or sixties in good health. Both conserved end residues are part of each CDR3.

TRBV5-5	TRBJ1-1	CASSLRQGLLLTEAFF
TRBV5-1	TRBJ2-3	CASSLQGGVTDTQYF
TRBV4-1	TRBJ2-3	CASSQVGSVGDTQYF
TRBV4-1	TRBJ2-1	CASSQDRRLAGGGEQFF
TRBV20-1	TRBJ2-4	CSAQHRASAVLAKNIQYF
TRBV7-6	TRBJ2-1	CASSLERTSGNNEQFF
TRBV5-1	TRBJ1-4	CASSSRTGIFEKLFF
TRBV6-6	TRBJ2-3	CASNHKSGDTQYF
TRBV27	TRBJ2-5	CASSLQGAVVETQYF
TRBV12-3/TRBV12-4	TRBJ1-5	CASSLEQGRNQPQHF
TRBV4-2	TRBJ2-1	CASSQDSPTSSYNEQFF